The rows below give T cell receptor beta chains drawn from one sample of a study of cytomegalovirus exposure and HLA in healthy donors. Libraries were prepared by immunoSEQ multiplex PCR; TCRdb keeps only in-frame clonotypes and omits some of them. Here the sample spans some 120,000 clones, 75% to 80% being singletons. The sequencing sample was made of PBMCs. Receptor source: a woman aged 40 to 55 in good health and CMV-seronegative. Both conserved end residues are part of each CDR3. A D gene is named only where the DNA matches it firmly. Only part of the rows carry a size: once, few, many, or a class if the clone is expanded.

J gene | V gene | clone size | D gene | CDR3 protein | CDR3 DNA
TRBJ2-5 | TRBV19 | - | - | CASSIATPAHQVTQYF | TGTGCCAGTAGTATCGCAACACCAGCGCACCAAGTGACCCAGTACTTC
TRBJ1-1 | TRBV7-8 | - | TRBD1 | CASSLPGQTNTEAFF | TGTGCCAGCAGCCTCCCGGGACAGACGAACACTGAAGCTTTCTTT
TRBJ1-1 | TRBV7-2 | - | - | CASSLGDTTAFF | TGTGCCAGCAGCTTAGGGGACACGACGGCTTTCTTT
TRBJ1-6 | TRBV28 | - | - | CASRYTQGLNNSPLHF | TGTGCCAGCAGATATACACAGGGATTGAATAATTCACCCCTCCACTTT
TRBJ2-2 | TRBV27 | - | TRBD1 | CASTLRGQGYAGELFF | TGTGCCAGCACCCTAAGGGGACAGGGTTATGCCGGGGAGCTGTTTTTT
TRBJ2-1 | TRBV5-6 | - | TRBD2 | CASSIIAGYEQFF | TGTGCCAGCAGCATAATAGCGGGATATGAGCAGTTCTTC
TRBJ2-5 | TRBV6-1 | - | TRBD1 | CASSATGVETQYF | TGTGCCAGCAGTGCCACAGGGGTAGAGACCCAGTACTTC
TRBJ2-7 | TRBV7-9 | - | TRBD2 | CASSPRGGRAYEQYF | TGTGCCAGCAGCCCGCGGGGCGGGAGGGCCTACGAGCAGTACTTC
TRBJ2-1 | TRBV18 | once | TRBD1 | CASSPGQATYNEQFF | TGTGCCAGCTCGCCTGGACAGGCTACCTACAATGAGCAGTTCTTC
TRBJ2-1 | TRBV28 | - | - | CASSYPGLYNEQFF | TGTGCCAGCAGTTACCCGGGTCTTTACAATGAGCAGTTCTTC
TRBJ1-2 | TRBV5-1 | - | - | CASSLAAGTPTNYGYTF | TGCGCCAGCAGCTTGGCCGCCGGGACACCTACGAACTATGGCTACACCTTC
TRBJ2-1 | TRBV11-2 | few | - | CASSLVGHEQFF | TGTGCCAGCAGCTTAGTGGGGCACGAGCAGTTCTTC
TRBJ1-1 | TRBV27 | few | - | CASSLKTGLNTEAFF | TGTGCCAGCAGTCTCAAGACAGGCTTGAACACTGAAGCTTTCTTT
TRBJ2-7 | TRBV7-2 | few | - | CASSLLQAKSSYEQYF | TGTGCCAGCAGCTTATTACAGGCCAAAAGCTCCTACGAGCAGTACTTC
TRBJ2-3 | TRBV7-9 | once | TRBD2 | CASSRSGSWTDTQYF | TGTGCCAGCAGCCGTAGCGGGAGTTGGACAGATACGCAGTATTTT
TRBJ2-7 | TRBV5-1 | - | TRBD1 | CASSLGQGGSYEQYF | TGCGCCAGCAGCCTAGGACAGGGTGGCTCCTACGAGCAGTACTTC
TRBJ2-5 | TRBV28 | - | - | CASSLRQETQYF | TGTGCCAGCAGTTTACGCCAAGAGACCCAGTACTTC
TRBJ2-5 | TRBV6-6 | - | TRBD2 | CASSRGTNQETQYF | TGTGCCAGCAGCCGAGGGACTAACCAAGAGACCCAGTACTTC
TRBJ1-4 | TRBV27 | - | TRBD1 | CASSSRDRVREKLFF | TGTGCCAGCAGTTCCCGGGACAGGGTTCGTGAAAAACTGTTTTTT
TRBJ2-7 | TRBV10-1 | - | - | CASSDEGLEQYF | TGCGCCAGCAGTGACGAGGGTCTCGAGCAGTACTTC
TRBJ2-1 | TRBV4-3 | - | TRBD2 | CASSLAGVRDNEQFF | TGCGCCAGCAGCCTAGCGGGAGTTAGGGACAATGAGCAGTTCTTC
TRBJ2-3 | TRBV20-1 | - | - | CSALGRGGQYF | TGCAGTGCTTTGGGCCGTGGTGGGCAGTATTTT
TRBJ2-1 | TRBV11-1 | - | - | CASSLIASGEQFF | TGTGCCAGCAGCTTAATAGCTAGTGGTGAGCAGTTCTTC
TRBJ1-2 | TRBV6-5 | - | - | CASTMGSGANYGYTF | TGTGCCAGCACCATGGGGTCGGGAGCTAACTATGGCTACACCTTC
TRBJ2-5 | TRBV11-2 | once | - | CASSPRREEQYF | TGTGCCAGCAGCCCAAGGAGGGAAGAGCAGTACTTC
TRBJ2-5 | TRBV5-4 | - | - | CASSLGGQGDETQYF | TGTGCCAGCAGCTTGGGGGGTCAGGGTGACGAGACCCAGTACTTC
TRBJ2-1 | TRBV7-6 | - | TRBD2 | CASSRHGTSGYNEQFF | TGTGCCAGCAGCAGACACGGGACTAGCGGTTACAATGAGCAGTTCTTC
TRBJ2-3 | TRBV29-1 | - | TRBD2 | CSVEDWLAAATDTQYF | TGCAGCGTTGAAGACTGGCTAGCGGCTGCCACAGATACGCAGTATTTT
TRBJ1-5 | TRBV7-9 | - | - | CSSSLGLGAGNQPQHF | TGTTCCAGCAGCTTAGGATTGGGGGCGGGCAATCAGCCCCAGCATTTT
TRBJ1-1 | TRBV19 | - | - | CASSIERKEAFF | TGTGCCAGTAGTATAGAGAGGAAAGAAGCTTTCTTT
TRBJ2-7 | TRBV9 | - | - | CASSAFGSPTYEQYF | TGTGCCAGCAGCGCCTTCGGGAGCCCAACCTACGAGCAGTACTTC
TRBJ2-1 | TRBV5-4 | few | TRBD1 | CASSATGGSYNEQFF | TGTGCCAGCAGCGCCACAGGGGGCTCCTACAATGAGCAGTTCTTC
TRBJ1-2 | TRBV7-9 | - | TRBD1 | CASSPTGDASYTF | TGTGCCAGCAGCCCAACAGGGGATGCGAGCTACACCTTC
TRBJ2-5 | TRBV7-9 | - | - | CASSTRGGGETQYF | TGTGCCAGCAGCACCAGAGGGGGAGGGGAGACCCAGTACTTC
TRBJ2-6 | TRBV19 | few | - | CASSTPGTGANGLTF | TGTGCCAGTAGTACCCCGGGTACTGGGGCCAACGGCCTGACTTTC
TRBJ2-3 | TRBV5-4 | - | TRBD1 | CASSSSDRGHTDTQYF | TGTGCCAGCAGCTCATCGGACAGGGGCCACACAGATACGCAGTATTTT
TRBJ2-1 | TRBV18 | - | - | CASSPPRELWNEQFF | TGTGCCAGCTCACCCCCGAGGGAGCTCTGGAATGAGCAGTTCTTC
TRBJ1-1 | TRBV5-1 | - | - | CASSSLPGSTEAFF | TGCGCCAGCAGCTCGCTTCCAGGGTCGACTGAAGCTTTCTTT
TRBJ1-1 | TRBV10-3 | - | TRBD1 | CAHRGDRGHTEAFF | TGTGCCCACAGAGGGGACAGGGGACACACTGAAGCTTTCTTT
TRBJ1-2 | TRBV27 | once | - | CASSVNSNYGYTF | TGTGCCAGCAGTGTTAACTCCAACTATGGCTACACCTTC
TRBJ2-7 | TRBV6-5 | - | TRBD2 | CASSRGLAYEQYF | TGTGCCAGCAGTCGTGGACTAGCCTACGAGCAGTACTTC
TRBJ2-5 | TRBV11-2 | - | TRBD1 | CASSPNYRGLGETQYF | TGTGCCAGCAGCCCCAACTACAGGGGGCTAGGGGAGACCCAGTACTTC
TRBJ1-3 | TRBV13 | - | - | CASSSLSGGWAGNTIYF | TGTGCCAGCAGCTCACTGTCTGGAGGCTGGGCTGGAAACACCATATATTTT
TRBJ2-3 | TRBV5-1 | - | TRBD2 | CASTRGVSGRGSTDTQYF | TGCGCCAGCACCAGGGGGGTTAGCGGGAGAGGGAGCACAGATACGCAGTATTTT
TRBJ2-1 | TRBV27 | - | TRBD2 | CASSSRLAGNNEQFF | TGTGCCAGCAGTTCGAGACTAGCGGGAAACAATGAGCAGTTCTTC
TRBJ2-5 | TRBV6-5 | few | - | CASSLTVWETQYF | TGTGCCAGCAGCCTTACGGTTTGGGAGACCCAGTACTTC
TRBJ2-1 | TRBV5-1 | - | TRBD1 | CASRGLTGDEQFF | TGCGCCAGCAGGGGCTTGACAGGGGATGAGCAGTTCTTC
TRBJ1-5 | TRBV5-6 | - | TRBD1 | CASSWGTGPQHF | TGTGCCAGCAGCTGGGGGACAGGGCCCCAGCATTTT